The rows below give T cell receptor beta chains drawn from one sample of a study of pediatric ulcerative colitis. The protocol was immunoSEQ multiplex PCR, while the TCRdb copy is restricted to in-frame clones and leaves out a portion. In the table there are approximately 32,000 clones, about four fifths of which are singletons. Specimen: blood. These receptors originate from a boy between 10 and 17 years old with severe ulcerative colitis. The CDR3 runs from the conserved cysteine through the conserved F or W. A D gene is named only where the DNA matches it firmly. Not all rows give a size; the values are once, few, many and, for expanded clones, a class.

d_call j_call clone_size v_call cdr3_aa cdr3_nt
- TRBJ2-1 - TRBV7-2 CASSLAVPEQFF TGTGCCAGCAGCTTAGCAGTCCCTGAGCAGTTCTTC
- TRBJ2-7 - TRBV7-2 CASSLGLAVEQYF TGTGCCAGCAGCTTAGGTTTGGCAGTCGAGCAGTACTTC
- TRBJ1-1 - TRBV29-1 CSAGEGTEAFF TGCAGCGCCGGGGAGGGCACTGAAGCTTTCTTT
- TRBJ1-1 once TRBV10-3 CAAGQFEAFF TGTGCCGCTGGACAGTTTGAAGCTTTCTTT
TRBD2 TRBJ2-3 - TRBV7-3 CASSPRGGVDTQYF TGTGCCAGCAGCCCGCGGGGGGGTGTAGATACGCAGTATTTT
- TRBJ2-1 - TRBV9 CASSVVGSLYNEQFF TGTGCCAGCAGCGTAGTTGGCAGCCTTTACAATGAGCAGTTCTTC
- TRBJ1-6 - TRBV6-6 CASSRDGNSPLHF TGTGCCAGCAGCAGGGACGGAAATTCACCCCTCCACTTT
- TRBJ1-4 - TRBV2 CASTRRKPDEKLFF TGTGCCAGCACGAGGAGGAAGCCTGATGAAAAACTGTTTTTT
TRBD2 TRBJ2-3 - TRBV2 CASSGLAGNTDTQYF TGTGCCAGCAGTGGACTAGCGGGGAACACAGATACGCAGTATTTT
- TRBJ1-5 - TRBV6-1 CASSVGGPRAQPQHF TGTGCCAGCAGTGTAGGGGGGCCCAGGGCCCAGCCCCAGCATTTT
- TRBJ1-2 - TRBV30 CAFGANYGYTF TGTGCCTTCGGGGCTAACTATGGCTACACCTTC
- TRBJ2-4 - TRBV12-2 CAPFGFGQKNIQYF TGTGCACCCTTCGGTTTTGGGCAGAAAAACATTCAGTACTTC
TRBD2 TRBJ2-4 - TRBV11-2 CASSRPSGGKNIQYF TGTGCCAGCAGCCGACCCAGCGGGGGCAAAAACATTCAGTACTTC
- TRBJ2-5 - TRBV18 CASSPRGGGEETQYF TGTGCCAGCTCACCCCGAGGAGGGGGCGAAGAGACCCAGTACTTC
- TRBJ1-4 - TRBV6-1 CASSGHTTNEKLFF TGTGCCAGCAGCGGACATACAACTAATGAAAAACTGTTTTTT
- TRBJ2-1 - TRBV30 CAWSLGEGVRAFF TGTGCCTGGAGTCTGGGAGAAGGGGTCAGGGCGTTCTTC
- TRBJ1-1 - TRBV19 CASRAGNTEAFF TGTGCCAGTCGCGCAGGGAACACTGAAGCTTTCTTT
TRBD1 TRBJ1-6 - TRBV6-5 CASTSTGGLYSPLHF TGTGCCAGCACTTCGACAGGGGGCTTATATTCACCCCTCCACTTT
- TRBJ1-2 few TRBV19 CASSPGDGYTF TGTGCCAGTAGCCCAGGGGATGGCTACACCTTC
- TRBJ2-5 once TRBV6-1 CASSEAVEPGVGETQYF TGTGCCAGCAGTGAAGCAGTTGAGCCCGGAGTGGGGGAGACCCAGTACTTC
- TRBJ2-3 - TRBV7-3 CASSPGTDTQYF TGTGCCAGCAGCCCCGGCACAGATACGCAGTATTTT
- TRBJ1-1 - TRBV30 CAWSVRTVVNAEAFF TGTGCCTGGAGTGTACGGACGGTGGTAAACGCTGAAGCTTTCTTT
- TRBJ2-1 - TRBV5-1 CASSLDSRGDGEQFF TGCGCCAGCAGCTTGGATTCTAGGGGTGATGGTGAGCAGTTCTTC
- TRBJ2-7 - TRBV5-4 CASSLEAGTPYEQYF TGTGCCAGCAGCTTGGAGGCGGGGACCCCCTACGAGCAGTACTTC
- TRBJ1-1 once TRBV19 CASSIAEGGTEAFF TGTGCCAGTAGTATAGCGGAGGGGGGCACTGAAGCTTTCTTT